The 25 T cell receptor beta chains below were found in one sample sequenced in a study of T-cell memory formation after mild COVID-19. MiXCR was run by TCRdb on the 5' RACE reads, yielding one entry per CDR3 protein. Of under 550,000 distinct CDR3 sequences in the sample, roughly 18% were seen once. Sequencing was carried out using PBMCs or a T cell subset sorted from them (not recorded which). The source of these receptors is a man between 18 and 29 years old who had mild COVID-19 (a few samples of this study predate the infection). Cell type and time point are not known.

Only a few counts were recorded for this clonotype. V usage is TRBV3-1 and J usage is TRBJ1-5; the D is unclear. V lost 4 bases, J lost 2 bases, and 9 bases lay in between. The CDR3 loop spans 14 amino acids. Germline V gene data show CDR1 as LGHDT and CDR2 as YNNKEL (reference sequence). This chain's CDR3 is CASSRSQGNQPQHF. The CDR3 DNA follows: TGTGCCAGCAGCCGGAGTCAAGGCAATCAGCCCCAGCATTTT.

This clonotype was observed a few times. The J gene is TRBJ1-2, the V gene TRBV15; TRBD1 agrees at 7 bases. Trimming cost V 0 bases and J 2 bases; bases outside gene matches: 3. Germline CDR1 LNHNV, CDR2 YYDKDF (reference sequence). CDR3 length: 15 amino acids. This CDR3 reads CATSRDLTGNYGYTF. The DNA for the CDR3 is TGTGCCACCAGCAGAGATTTGACAGGGAACTATGGCTACACCTTC.

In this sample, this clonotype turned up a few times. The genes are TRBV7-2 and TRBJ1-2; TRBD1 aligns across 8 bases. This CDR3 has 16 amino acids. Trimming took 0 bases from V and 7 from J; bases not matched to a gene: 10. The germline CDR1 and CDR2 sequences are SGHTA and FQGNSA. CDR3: CASSLARTGRSGGYTF. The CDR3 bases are TGTGCCAGCAGCTTAGCGAGGACAGGGAGGTCCGGTGGCTACACCTTC.

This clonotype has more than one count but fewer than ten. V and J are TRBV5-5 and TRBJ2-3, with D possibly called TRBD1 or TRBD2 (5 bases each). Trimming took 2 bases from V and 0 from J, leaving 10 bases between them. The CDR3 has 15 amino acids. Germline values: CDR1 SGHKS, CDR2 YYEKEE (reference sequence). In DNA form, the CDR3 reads TGTGCCAGCAGCTTTCCGGGGACGAGCACAGATACGCAGTATTTT. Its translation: CASSFPGTSTDTQYF.

The CDR3 coding sequence is TGTGCCAGCGGTCAGCGGGGGGAGACCCAGTACTTC. Amino acids: CASGQRGETQYF. This rearrangement joins TRBV19 to TRBJ2-5; 8 positions agree with TRBD2. The CDR3 extends over 12 amino acids. The germline V gene encodes CDR1 LNHDA and CDR2 SQIVND (reference sequence). The V segment lost 9 bases and the J segment 5 bases; nucleotides outside the gene matches: 5.

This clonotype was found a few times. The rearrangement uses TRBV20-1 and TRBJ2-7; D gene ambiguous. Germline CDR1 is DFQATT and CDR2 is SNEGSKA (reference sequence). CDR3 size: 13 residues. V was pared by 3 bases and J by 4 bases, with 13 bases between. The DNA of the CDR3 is TGCAGTGCTAGGCCTATCGGGTTTTACGAGCAGTACGTC. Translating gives CSARPIGFYEQYV.

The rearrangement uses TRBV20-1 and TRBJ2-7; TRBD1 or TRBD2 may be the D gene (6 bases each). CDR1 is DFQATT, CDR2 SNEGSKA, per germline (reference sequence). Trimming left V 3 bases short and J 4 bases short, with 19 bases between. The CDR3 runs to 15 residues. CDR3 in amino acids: CSASGVGGRGYEQYV. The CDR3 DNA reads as TGCAGTGCTAGCGGGGTTGGGGGGCGCGGATACGAGCAGTACGTC.

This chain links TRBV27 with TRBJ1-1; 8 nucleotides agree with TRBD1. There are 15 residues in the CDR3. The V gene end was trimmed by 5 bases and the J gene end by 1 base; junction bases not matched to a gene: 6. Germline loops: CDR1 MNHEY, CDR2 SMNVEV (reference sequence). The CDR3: CASSTHGTGNTEAFF. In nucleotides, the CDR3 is TGTGCCAGCAGTACCCACGGGACAGGGAACACTGAAGCTTTCTTT.

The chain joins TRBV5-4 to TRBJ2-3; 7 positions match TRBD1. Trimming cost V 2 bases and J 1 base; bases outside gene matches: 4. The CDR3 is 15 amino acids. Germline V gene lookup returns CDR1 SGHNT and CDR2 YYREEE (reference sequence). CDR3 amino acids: CASSFRGGRTDTQYF. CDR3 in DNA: TGTGCCAGCAGCTTTAGAGGGGGCCGCACAGATACGCAGTATTTT.

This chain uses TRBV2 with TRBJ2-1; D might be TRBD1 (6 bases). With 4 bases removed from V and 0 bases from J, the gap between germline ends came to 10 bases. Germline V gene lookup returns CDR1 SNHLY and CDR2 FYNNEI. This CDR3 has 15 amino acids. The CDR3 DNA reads TGTGCCAGCAGTGCAGACAGGAGCTCCTACAATGAGCAGTTCTTC. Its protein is CASSADRSSYNEQFF. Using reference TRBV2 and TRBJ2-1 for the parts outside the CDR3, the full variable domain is EPEVTQTPSHQVTQMGQEVILRCVPISNHLYFYWYRQILGQKVEFLVSFYNNEISEKSEIFDDQFSVERPDGSNFTLKIRSTKLEDSAMYFCASSADRSSYNEQFFGPGTRLTVL.

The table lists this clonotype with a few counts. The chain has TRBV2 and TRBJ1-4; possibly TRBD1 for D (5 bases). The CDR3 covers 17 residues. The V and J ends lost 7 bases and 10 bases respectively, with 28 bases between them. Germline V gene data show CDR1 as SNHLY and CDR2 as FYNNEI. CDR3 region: CASTSRIGGSERRKLFF. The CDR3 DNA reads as TGTGCCAGCACCTCACGAATCGGGGGTTCTGAAAGGCGAAAACTGTTTTTT.

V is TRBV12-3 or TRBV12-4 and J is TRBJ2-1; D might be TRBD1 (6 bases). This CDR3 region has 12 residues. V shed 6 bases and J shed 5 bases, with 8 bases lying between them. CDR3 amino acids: CASRWTDNEQFF. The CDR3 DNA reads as TGTGCCAGCAGGTGGACAGACAATGAGCAGTTCTTC.

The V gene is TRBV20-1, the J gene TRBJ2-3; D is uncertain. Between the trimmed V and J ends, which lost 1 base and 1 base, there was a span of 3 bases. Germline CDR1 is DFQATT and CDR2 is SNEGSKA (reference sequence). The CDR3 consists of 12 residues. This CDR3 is CSARARTDTQYF. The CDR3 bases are TGCAGTGCTAGAGCACGCACAGATACGCAGTATTTT.

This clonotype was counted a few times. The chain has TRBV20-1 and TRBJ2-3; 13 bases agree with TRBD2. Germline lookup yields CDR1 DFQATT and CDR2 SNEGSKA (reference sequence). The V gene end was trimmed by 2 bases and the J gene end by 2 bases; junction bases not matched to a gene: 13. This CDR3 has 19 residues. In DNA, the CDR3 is TGCAGTGCTAGATGGACTAGCGGGGGTGCAATCGGTAACACAGATACGCAGTATTTT. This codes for CSARWTSGGAIGNTDTQYF.

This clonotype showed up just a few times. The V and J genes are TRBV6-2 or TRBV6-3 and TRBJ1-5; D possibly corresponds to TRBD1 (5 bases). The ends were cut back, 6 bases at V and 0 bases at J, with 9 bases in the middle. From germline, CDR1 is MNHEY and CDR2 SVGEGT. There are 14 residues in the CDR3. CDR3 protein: CASRLGDSNQPQHF. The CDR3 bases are TGTGCCAGCAGACTGGGGGATAGCAATCAGCCCCAGCATTTT.

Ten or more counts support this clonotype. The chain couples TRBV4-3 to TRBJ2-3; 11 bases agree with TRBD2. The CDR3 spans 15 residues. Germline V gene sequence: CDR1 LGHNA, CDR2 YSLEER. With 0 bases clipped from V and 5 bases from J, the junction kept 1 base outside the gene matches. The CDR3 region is CASSQDTSGRDTQYF. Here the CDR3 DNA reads TGCGCCAGCAGCCAAGACACTAGCGGGAGAGATACGCAGTATTTT.

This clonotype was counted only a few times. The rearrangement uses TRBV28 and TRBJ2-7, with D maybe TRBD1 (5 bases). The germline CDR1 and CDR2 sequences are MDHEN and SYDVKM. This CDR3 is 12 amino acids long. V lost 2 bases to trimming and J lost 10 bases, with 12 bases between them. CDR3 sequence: CASSLTGRTQYV. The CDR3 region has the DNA TGTGCCAGCAGTTTAACAGGACGGACCCAGTACGTC.

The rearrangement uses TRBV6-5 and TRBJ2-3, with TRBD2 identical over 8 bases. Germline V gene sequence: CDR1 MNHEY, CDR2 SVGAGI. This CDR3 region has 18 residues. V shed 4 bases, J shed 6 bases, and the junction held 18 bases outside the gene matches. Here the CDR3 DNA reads TGTGCCAGCAGTTGGGGAGGCGGGGGGTCACCTACGGCGGATACGCAGTATTTT. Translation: CASSWGGGGSPTADTQYF.

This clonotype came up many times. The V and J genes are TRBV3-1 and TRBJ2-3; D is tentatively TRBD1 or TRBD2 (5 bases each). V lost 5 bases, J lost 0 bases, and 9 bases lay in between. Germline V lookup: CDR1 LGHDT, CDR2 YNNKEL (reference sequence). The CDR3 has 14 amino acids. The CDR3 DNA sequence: TGTGCCAGCAGCTCGGGGCGGAGCACAGATACGCAGTATTTT. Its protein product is CASSSGRSTDTQYF.

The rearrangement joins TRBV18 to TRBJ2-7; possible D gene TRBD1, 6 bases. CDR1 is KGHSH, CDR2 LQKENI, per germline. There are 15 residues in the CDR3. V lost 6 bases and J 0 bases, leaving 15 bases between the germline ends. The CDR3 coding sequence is TGTGCCAGCTCCCTCCAGGGGTCGAGCTCCTACGAGCAGTACGTC. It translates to CASSLQGSSSYEQYV.

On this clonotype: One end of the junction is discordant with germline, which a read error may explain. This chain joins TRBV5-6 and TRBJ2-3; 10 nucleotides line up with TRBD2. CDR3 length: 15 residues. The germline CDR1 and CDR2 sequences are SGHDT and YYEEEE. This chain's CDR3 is CASSFGLAGADTQYF. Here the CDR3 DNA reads TGTGCCAGTAGCTTTGGGCTAGCGGGGGCAGATACGCAGTATTTT.

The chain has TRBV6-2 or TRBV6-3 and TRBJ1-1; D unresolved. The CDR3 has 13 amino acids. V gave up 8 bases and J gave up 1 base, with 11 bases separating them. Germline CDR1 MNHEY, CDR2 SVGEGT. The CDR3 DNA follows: TGTGCCAGCTGGCGGGCCACGAACACTGAAGCTTTCTTT. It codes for CASWRATNTEAFF.

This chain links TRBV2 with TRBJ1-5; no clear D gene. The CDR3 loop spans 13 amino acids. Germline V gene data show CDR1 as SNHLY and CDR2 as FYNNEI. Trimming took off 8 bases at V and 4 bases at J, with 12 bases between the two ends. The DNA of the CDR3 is TGTGCCAGCCGCGCCGAGGTGAATCAGCCCCAGCATTTT. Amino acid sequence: CASRAEVNQPQHF.

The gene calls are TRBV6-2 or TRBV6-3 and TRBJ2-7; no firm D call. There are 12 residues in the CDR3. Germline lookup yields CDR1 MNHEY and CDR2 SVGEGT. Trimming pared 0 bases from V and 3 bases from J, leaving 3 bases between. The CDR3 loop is CASSYSVYEQYV. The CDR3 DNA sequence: TGTGCCAGCAGTTACTCTGTCTACGAGCAGTACGTC.

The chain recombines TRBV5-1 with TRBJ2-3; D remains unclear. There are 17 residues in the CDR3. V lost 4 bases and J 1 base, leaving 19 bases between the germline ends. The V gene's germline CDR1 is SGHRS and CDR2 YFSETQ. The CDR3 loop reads CASSPGSGSWGTDTQYF. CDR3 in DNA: TGCGCCAGCAGCCCCGGATCCGGGTCTTGGGGCACAGATACGCAGTATTTT. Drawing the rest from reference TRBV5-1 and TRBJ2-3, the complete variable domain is KAGVTQTPRYLIKTRGQQVTLSCSPISGHRSVSWYQQTPGQGLQFLFEYFSETQRNKGNFPGRFSGRQFSNSRSEMNVSTLELGDSALYLCASSPGSGSWGTDTQYFGPGTRLTVL.